A selection of T cell receptor beta chains follows, all from one sample in a study of cytomegalovirus exposure and HLA in healthy donors. Clones were read by immunoSEQ multiplex PCR, and TCRdb kept only the in-frame ones, dropping some. The sample includes about 190,000 clones, around 87% of them seen just once. The sequencing sample was made of PBMCs. The receptors here all came from a man younger than 40 in good health and CMV-seronegative. CDR3s include the opening cysteine and the closing phenylalanine or tryptophan. Each record gives: CDR3 protein, J gene, V gene, CDR3 length.

CDR3aa: CASSPGSDEQFF; j_gene: TRBJ2-1; v_gene: TRBV5-1; len: 12
CDR3aa: CASSYGGVSSYNEQFF; j_gene: TRBJ2-1; v_gene: TRBV6-5; len: 16
CDR3aa: CASSFSDEQFF; j_gene: TRBJ2-1; v_gene: TRBV5-1; len: 11
CDR3aa: CASSPREHTEAFF; j_gene: TRBJ1-1; v_gene: TRBV28; len: 13
CDR3aa: CASSALGGGGFLAFF; j_gene: TRBJ1-1; v_gene: TRBV9; len: 15
CDR3aa: CASSDRQVPYEQYF; j_gene: TRBJ2-7; v_gene: TRBV25-1; len: 14
CDR3aa: CASSEYGTIYF; j_gene: TRBJ1-3; v_gene: TRBV25-1; len: 11
CDR3aa: CASSLGQGAGRSSYNEQFF; j_gene: TRBJ2-1; v_gene: TRBV13; len: 19
CDR3aa: CSVGRGEDEQFF; j_gene: TRBJ2-1; v_gene: TRBV29-1; len: 12
CDR3aa: CASSDLGQGGNYEQYF; j_gene: TRBJ2-7; v_gene: TRBV2; len: 16
CDR3aa: CASSFTVRTGPYNEQFF; j_gene: TRBJ2-1; v_gene: TRBV11-2; len: 17
CDR3aa: CASSLASFGEQYF; j_gene: TRBJ2-7; v_gene: TRBV7-6; len: 13
CDR3aa: CASSQVRLSGGYEKLFF; j_gene: TRBJ1-4; v_gene: TRBV14; len: 17
CDR3aa: CASRGRGKGNQPQHF; j_gene: TRBJ1-5; v_gene: TRBV28; len: 15
CDR3aa: CASSLGGNRYNSPLHF; j_gene: TRBJ1-6; v_gene: TRBV7-8; len: 16
CDR3aa: CASSVRSAGVQYF; j_gene: TRBJ2-3; v_gene: TRBV9; len: 13
CDR3aa: CASSLYDKTYEQYF; j_gene: TRBJ2-7; v_gene: TRBV27; len: 14
CDR3aa: CASSQDLSAGRGQPQHF; j_gene: TRBJ1-5; v_gene: TRBV4-1; len: 17
CDR3aa: CASSTRTSGRIYEQYF; j_gene: TRBJ2-7; v_gene: TRBV5-4; len: 16
CDR3aa: CASSLGIGQGGTEAFF; j_gene: TRBJ1-1; v_gene: TRBV11-2; len: 16
CDR3aa: CASSHDRRNYGYTF; j_gene: TRBJ1-2; v_gene: TRBV7-9; len: 14
CDR3aa: CASSWTGVKLFF; j_gene: TRBJ1-4; v_gene: TRBV14; len: 12
CDR3aa: CASSEDRGGVKNIQYF; j_gene: TRBJ2-4; v_gene: TRBV2; len: 16
CDR3aa: CVSSQVPRLGEQYF; j_gene: TRBJ2-7; v_gene: TRBV4-2; len: 14
CDR3aa: CASSPGQGSGEQFF; j_gene: TRBJ2-1; v_gene: TRBV5-1; len: 14
CDR3aa: CASSPGETSSYEQYF; j_gene: TRBJ2-7; v_gene: TRBV6-6; len: 15
CDR3aa: CSSSFGDSYHTEAFF; j_gene: TRBJ1-1; v_gene: TRBV7-9; len: 15
CDR3aa: CASSFQQGMAYEQYF; j_gene: TRBJ2-7; v_gene: TRBV27; len: 15
CDR3aa: CATSREPGTNSNEQFF; j_gene: TRBJ2-1; v_gene: TRBV15; len: 16
CDR3aa: CASSLYRAVGQPQHF; j_gene: TRBJ1-5; v_gene: TRBV28; len: 15
CDR3aa: CASSLWEAYEQYF; j_gene: TRBJ2-7; v_gene: TRBV5-1; len: 13
CDR3aa: CASSLDGLAQSSSYEQYF; j_gene: TRBJ2-7; v_gene: TRBV5-4; len: 18
CDR3aa: CASSPGQGYTGANVLTF; j_gene: TRBJ2-6; v_gene: TRBV11-3; len: 17
CDR3aa: CASTFSYEQYF; j_gene: TRBJ2-7; v_gene: TRBV6-1; len: 11
CDR3aa: CASSQTLTRDRAYEQYF; j_gene: TRBJ2-7; v_gene: TRBV4-2; len: 17
CDR3aa: CASSHLQGNEQFF; j_gene: TRBJ2-1; v_gene: TRBV14; len: 13
CDR3aa: CATSDETRNQPQHF; j_gene: TRBJ1-5; v_gene: TRBV15; len: 14
CDR3aa: CASSLSGGNTEAFF; j_gene: TRBJ1-1; v_gene: TRBV7-9; len: 14
CDR3aa: CASSHATTGVQGNQPQHF; j_gene: TRBJ1-5; v_gene: TRBV4-1; len: 18
CDR3aa: CASSNEREHAGELFF; j_gene: TRBJ2-2; v_gene: TRBV4-1; len: 15
CDR3aa: CASTETGTNSPLHF; j_gene: TRBJ1-6; v_gene: TRBV7-8; len: 14
CDR3aa: CASSQNDGTGGRETQYF; j_gene: TRBJ2-5; v_gene: TRBV4-1; len: 17
CDR3aa: CASSPGLQAYEQYF; j_gene: TRBJ2-7; v_gene: TRBV7-9; len: 14
CDR3aa: CASSLRPGTVNSPLHF; j_gene: TRBJ1-6; v_gene: TRBV7-2; len: 16
CDR3aa: CASSLDRYPGELFF; j_gene: TRBJ2-2; v_gene: TRBV7-2; len: 14
CDR3aa: CASSSPRTSGISYNEQFF; j_gene: TRBJ2-1; v_gene: TRBV27; len: 18
CDR3aa: CTSSQDSRRKQGYQPQHF; j_gene: TRBJ1-5; v_gene: TRBV1; len: 18
CDR3aa: CASSHSSGSSYEQYF; j_gene: TRBJ2-7; v_gene: TRBV4-2; len: 15
CDR3aa: CASSLTSGIGYEQYF; j_gene: TRBJ2-7; v_gene: TRBV14; len: 15
CDR3aa: CASTGQGNTEAFF; j_gene: TRBJ1-1; v_gene: TRBV2; len: 13
CDR3aa: CASSETGYGTGELFF; j_gene: TRBJ2-2; v_gene: TRBV25-1; len: 15
CDR3aa: CASSHSPGDSYEQYF; j_gene: TRBJ2-7; v_gene: TRBV27; len: 15
CDR3aa: CASSQGEMSNQPQHF; j_gene: TRBJ1-5; v_gene: TRBV11-2; len: 15
CDR3aa: CASSQESGTTNEKLFF; j_gene: TRBJ1-4; v_gene: TRBV4-3; len: 16
CDR3aa: CASSPFRDSNYGYTF; j_gene: TRBJ1-2; v_gene: TRBV4-1; len: 15
CDR3aa: CASSPGDNSYEQYF; j_gene: TRBJ2-7; v_gene: TRBV7-2; len: 14
CDR3aa: CASSLTGTGGHEQYF; j_gene: TRBJ2-7; v_gene: TRBV5-4; len: 15